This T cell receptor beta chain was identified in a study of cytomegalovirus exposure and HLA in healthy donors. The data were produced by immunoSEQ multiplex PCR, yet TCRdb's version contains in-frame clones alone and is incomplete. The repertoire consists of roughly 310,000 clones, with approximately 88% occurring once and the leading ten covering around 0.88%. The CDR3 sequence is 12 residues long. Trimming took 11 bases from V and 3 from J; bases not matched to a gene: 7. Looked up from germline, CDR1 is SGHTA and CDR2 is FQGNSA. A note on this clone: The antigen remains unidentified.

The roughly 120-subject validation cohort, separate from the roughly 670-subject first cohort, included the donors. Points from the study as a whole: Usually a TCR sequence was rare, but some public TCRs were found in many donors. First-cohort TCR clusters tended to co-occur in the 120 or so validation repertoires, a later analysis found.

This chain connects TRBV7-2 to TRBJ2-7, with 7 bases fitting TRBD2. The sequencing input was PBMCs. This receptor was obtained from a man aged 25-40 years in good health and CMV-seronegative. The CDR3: CALEREDYEQYF. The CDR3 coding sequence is TGTGCCCTAGAACGGGAGGACTACGAGCAGTACTTC.